The following is a TCR beta chain sequence with its context. This entry comes from a study of blood T cell repertoires in COVID-19. Whole-study context: The samples span acute and convalescent COVID-19 from the United States, Italy and Spain. Sources were T cells, B-cell-depleted T cells, or PBMCs; the material itself was cDNA or gDNA.

Per the authors' pipeline: Estimation of nucleated cell counts relied on the amplification of reference gene primers. The data were produced by immunoSEQ multiplex PCR, yet TCRdb's version contains in-frame clones alone and is incomplete. The V and J calls and clone size are taken from that table; D and trimming were inferred from the DNA. Among some 110,000 clones listed, under 80% were seen once. Germline V gives CDR1 LGHDT, CDR2 YNNKEL (reference sequence). V was shortened by 1 base and J by 5 bases, with 9 bases between the two germline ends. The CDR3 length is 14 residues. The specimen sequenced was peripheral blood. This receptor was obtained from a man between 50 and 59 years old with acute or convalescent COVID-19. The rearrangement joins TRBV3-1 (or the pseudogene TRBV3-2) to TRBJ1-5; D ambiguous. CDR3 amino acids: CASSQGAADQPQHF. The CDR3 bases are TGTGCCAGCAGCCAAGGAGCGGCCGATCAGCCCCAGCATTTT.